This T cell receptor beta chain was sequenced for a study of OX40 agonist ivuxolimab in advanced cancers. About this clone: The same CDR3 arises from other DNA sequences in this sample as well.

Trimming cost V 0 bases and J 1 base, with 4 bases left between them. This CDR3 spans 13 amino acids. Germline V gene lookup returns CDR1 SGHDT and CDR2 YYEEEE. Produced via immunoSEQ multiplex PCR; TCRdb's table is partial and in-frame only. Of fewer than 100,000 clones in the sample, nearly 95% were seen once. The chain combines TRBV5-6 with TRBJ1-1; no clear D gene. This specimen was CD4+ or CD8+ T cells sorted from blood, taken in a trial of the OX40 agonist ivuxolimab. The clonotype was recovered from an adult with an advanced solid tumor such as melanoma, head and neck, liver or kidney cancer. The CDR3 sequence is CASSLGPNTEAFF. CDR3 bases: TGTGCCAGCAGCTTGGGGCCGAACACTGAAGCTTTCTTT.